This TCR beta chain was retrieved from a study of blood T cells in healthy people across ages. Study-wide points: It was not known whether donors were CMV positive (a possible confounder of expanded clonotype changes). Diversity figures derived from one million T cells were judged to underestimate the true value.

This CDR3 is 12 amino acids long. Germline V lookup: CDR1 SGHTA, CDR2 FQGNSA. V lost 6 bases and J 4 bases, leaving 9 bases between the germline ends. This clonotype was detected many times. Antigen: not known. Using a J-beta primer mix together with a sample-barcoded 5' primer, a second PCR was run for about 6 to 12 cycles. Using its own MiXCR run on the 5' RACE reads, TCRdb lists one record per CDR3 protein. The sample contains around 900,000 distinct CDR3 sequences, 29% of which appear only once. PBMCs, at least 6 million per sample, were isolated. The chain employs TRBV7-2 and TRBJ1-2, with no clear D. The specimen was blood. The origin of this receptor is a woman aged 80 or over in good health. The CDR3 DNA is TGTGCCAGCAGTCGGCGGGGCTATGGCTACACCTTC. Translating gives CASSRRGYGYTF.